Shown below are 17 T cell receptor beta chains from a single sample sequenced in a study of shared clonotypes between healthy human individuals. Libraries were prepared by immunoSEQ multiplex PCR; TCRdb keeps only in-frame clonotypes and omits some of them. The sample lists approximately 500,000 clones; about three quarters were seen once. The sequencing sample was made of PBMCs. These receptors all stem from a middle-aged woman in good health. Some clones in this sample may be carry-over from other donors' samples.

This sequence joins TRBV11-3 and TRBJ2-2, with 8 positions matching TRBD1. The CDR3 is made up of 15 amino acids. V lost 4 bases and J lost 4; bases outside the gene matches: 5. Looked up from germline, CDR1 is SGHNT and CDR2 is YENEEA. Here the CDR3 reads CASSSRTGFTGELFF. The CDR3 nucleotides are TGTGCCAGCAGCTCCCGGACAGGGTTCACCGGGGAGCTGTTTTTT. Together with reference TRBV11-3 and TRBJ2-2, the CDR3 gives the full variable domain: EAGVVQSPRYKIIEKKQPVAFWCNPISGHNTLYWYLQNLGQGPELLIRYENEEAVDDSQLPKDRFSAERLKGVDSTLKIQPAELGDSAVYLCASSSRTGFTGELFFGEGSRLTVL.

The chain is built from TRBV11-2 and TRBJ2-3, with D possibly matching TRBD1 (5 bases). The CDR3 extends over 16 amino acids. Per the germline V gene, CDR1 is SGHAT and CDR2 is FQNNGV. Trimming removed 5 bases from V and 0 bases from J, with 15 bases in between. The CDR3 is CASSIGAGWSTDTQYF. CDR3 nucleotides: TGTGCCAGCAGCATAGGGGCCGGATGGAGCACAGATACGCAGTATTTT.

V and J are TRBV11-2 and TRBJ2-2; no definite D call. CDR1 SGHAT and CDR2 FQNNGV come from the germline V gene. CDR3 length equals 14 residues. V shed 1 base and J shed 4 bases, with 7 bases lying between them. Here the CDR3 DNA reads TGTGCCAGCAGCTTAGTTGGACCCACCGGGGAGCTGTTTTTT. It yields the protein CASSLVGPTGELFF.

V gene TRBV7-3 combines with J gene TRBJ1-1, with TRBD1 identical over 9 bases. The germline CDR1 and CDR2 sequences are SGHTA and FQGTGA. The ends lost 5 bases at V and 4 bases at J; junction bases unmatched: 5. The CDR3 runs to 14 residues. CDR3 sequence: CASSPTGGGTEAFF. As DNA, the CDR3 is TGTGCCAGCAGCCCGACAGGGGGGGGCACTGAAGCTTTCTTT. The complete variable domain, with remaining parts taken from reference TRBV7-3 and TRBJ1-1, reads GAGVSQTPSNKVTEKGKYVELRCDPISGHTALYWYRQSLGQGPEFLIYFQGTGAADDSGLPNDRFFAVRPEGSVSTLKIQRTERGDSAVYLCASSPTGGGTEAFFGQGTRLTVV.

The chain is built from TRBV27 and TRBJ2-1; D possibly corresponds to TRBD1 (7 bases). The CDR3 is 15 residues long. Trimming took 3 bases from V and 11 from J, leaving 20 bases between them. Germline CDR1 MNHEY, CDR2 SMNVEV (reference sequence). The CDR3: CASSFAPAGGHKQFF. CDR3 nucleotide sequence: TGTGCCAGCAGTTTTGCCCCAGCAGGGGGGCATAAGCAGTTCTTC.

This clone has just one count. The gene calls are TRBV7-8 and TRBJ2-3, with TRBD1 identical over 7 bases. Looked up from germline, CDR1 is SGHVS and CDR2 is FQNEAQ. J lost 1 base, V lost 4 bases, and 11 bases had no gene match. CDR3 length: 17 amino acids. The CDR3 here is CASSSPLDRSRTDTQYF. CDR3 DNA sequence: TGTGCCAGCAGCTCCCCACTGGACAGGAGTCGCACAGATACGCAGTATTTT.

This chain connects TRBV5-1 to TRBJ1-2; tentative D call: TRBD1 (5 bases). V was trimmed by 3 bases and J by 3 bases, leaving 12 bases between them. The CDR3 extends over 14 amino acids. The germline V gene encodes CDR1 SGHRS and CDR2 YFSETQ. DNA of the CDR3: TGCGCCAGCAGCTGGAGGGGACGGGACTATGGCTACACCTTC. Its protein is CASSWRGRDYGYTF.

The CDR3 DNA reads TGTGCCAGCAGCAGCGAGGGGTTTCGGGCTGAAGCTTTCTTT. It specifies CASSSEGFRAEAFF. The genes are TRBV11-2 and TRBJ1-1, with D maybe TRBD1 (5 bases). The length of the CDR3 is 14 residues. CDR1 and CDR2 (germline): SGHAT, FQNNGV. V lost 5 bases and J lost 6, with 16 bases in between. The complete variable domain, with remaining parts taken from reference TRBV11-2 and TRBJ1-1, reads EAGVAQSPRYKIIEKRQSVAFWCNPISGHATLYWYQQILGQGPKLLIQFQNNGVVDDSQLPKDRFSAERLKGVDSTLKIQPAKLEDSAVYLCASSSEGFRAEAFFGQGTRLTVV.

The chain joins TRBV18 to TRBJ2-5; D is perhaps TRBD2 (6 bases). Looked up from germline, CDR1 is KGHSH and CDR2 is LQKENI. V lost 3 bases to trimming and J lost 5 bases, with 19 bases between them. This CDR3 is built from 16 residues. CDR3 nucleotides: TGTGCCAGCTCACCCGGAGGCCTTTCGGGAGTTGAGACCCAGTACTTC. This translates into CASSPGGLSGVETQYF.

This clone was observed a single time. V and J are TRBV19 and TRBJ2-7; 11 bases are a match to TRBD1. This CDR3 has 15 amino acids. Germline CDR1 reads LNHDA; CDR2 reads SQIVND (reference sequence). The V and J ends lost 7 bases and 3 bases, in that order; junction bases with no gene match: 8. CDR3 nucleotides: TGTGCCAGTACCCGTGGACAGGGGGCTATCTACGAGCAGTACTTC. The encoded protein is CASTRGQGAIYEQYF.

The chain couples TRBV28 to TRBJ2-1; D remains ambiguous. Between the trimmed V and J ends, which lost 5 bases and 7 bases, there was a span of 12 bases. The CDR3 spans 13 residues. The germline CDR1 and CDR2 sequences are MDHEN and SYDVKM. The CDR3 bases are TGTGCCAGCAGTCAACCGAGCCGAAATGAGCAGTTCTTC. The encoded protein is CASSQPSRNEQFF. Based on the CDR3 plus reference TRBV28 and TRBJ2-1, the full variable domain is DVKVTQSSRYLVKRTGEKVFLECVQDMDHENMFWYRQDPGLGLRLIYFSYDVKMKEKGDIPEGYSVSREKKERFSLILESASTNQTSMYLCASSQPSRNEQFFGPGTRLTVL.

Here the CDR3 reads CASSSGTFGNTIYF. CDR3 bases: TGCGCCAGCAGCTCCGGGACATTCGGAAACACCATATATTTT. This chain connects TRBV5-1 to TRBJ1-3, with D possibly being TRBD1 (6 bases). The CDR3 is 14 residues long. Germline V gene data show CDR1 as SGHRS and CDR2 as YFSETQ. With 3 bases removed from V and 4 bases from J, the gap between germline ends came to 11 bases.

This clone showed up just a few times. The rearrangement joins TRBV4-2 to TRBJ2-7; no definite D call. Trimming shortened V by 2 bases and J by 0 bases, and 11 bases separated the two germline ends. The CDR3 has 15 amino acids. Germline assignment: CDR1 LGHNA and CDR2 YNFKEQ. In nucleotides, the CDR3 is TGTGCCAGCAGCCAAAATTATTATAGCTCCTACGAGCAGTACTTC. It encodes CASSQNYYSSYEQYF.

The J gene is TRBJ2-1, the V gene TRBV2; 7 bases agree with TRBD1. Germline V gene data show CDR1 as SNHLY and CDR2 as FYNNEI. There are 14 residues in the CDR3. The J segment lost 8 bases and the V segment lost 5 bases, leaving 9 bases of the junction unmatched. The CDR3 reads CASSKRTGGYEQFF. In DNA form, the CDR3 reads TGTGCCAGCAGTAAGCGGACAGGAGGCTATGAGCAGTTCTTC.

This clone appeared a single time. V is TRBV5-6 and J is TRBJ2-5, with TRBD2 matching over 14 bases. Losses at the gene ends were 0 bases for V and 5 bases for J; bases not matched to a gene: 12. CDR3 length: 19 amino acids. Germline CDR1 is SGHDT and CDR2 is YYEEEE. The CDR3, as DNA: TGTGCCAGCAGCTTGGCGGGACTAGCGGGAGTTATTTCGATGGAGACCCAGTACTTC. Protein product: CASSLAGLAGVISMETQYF.

This CDR3 is CASSFTGQLPYEQYF. The DNA for the CDR3 is TGTGCCAGCAGTTTCACCGGACAGCTACCCTACGAGCAGTACTTC. The chain links TRBV28 to TRBJ2-7; a weak D match, TRBD1 (6 bases). Germline assignment: CDR1 MDHEN and CDR2 SYDVKM. This CDR3 has 15 residues. V lost 3 bases and J 2 bases, leaving 14 bases between the germline ends.

The chain links TRBV21-1 to TRBJ2-7. TRBV21-1 is a listed pseudogene. This CDR3 is 16 amino acids long. The CDR3 reads CASSSRQTSSSYEQYF. In DNA, the CDR3 is TGTGCCAGCAGCTCTCGCCAAACCTCAAGCTCCTACGAGCAGTACTTC.